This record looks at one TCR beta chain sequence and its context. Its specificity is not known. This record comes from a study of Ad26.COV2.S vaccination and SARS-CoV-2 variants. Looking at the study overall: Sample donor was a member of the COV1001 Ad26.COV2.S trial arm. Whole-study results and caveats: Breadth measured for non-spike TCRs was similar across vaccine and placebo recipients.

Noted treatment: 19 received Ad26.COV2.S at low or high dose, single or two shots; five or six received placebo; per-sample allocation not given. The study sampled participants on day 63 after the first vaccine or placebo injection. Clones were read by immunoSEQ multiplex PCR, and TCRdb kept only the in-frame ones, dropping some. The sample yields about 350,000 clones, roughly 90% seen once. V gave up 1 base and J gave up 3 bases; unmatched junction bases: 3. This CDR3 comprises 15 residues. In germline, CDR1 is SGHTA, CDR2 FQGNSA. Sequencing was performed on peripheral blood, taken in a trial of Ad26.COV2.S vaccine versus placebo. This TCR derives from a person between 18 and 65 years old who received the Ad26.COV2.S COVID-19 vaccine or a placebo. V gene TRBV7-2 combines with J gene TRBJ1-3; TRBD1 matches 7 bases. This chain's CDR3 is CASSLEGAHGNTIYF. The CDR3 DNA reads TGTGCCAGCAGCTTAGAGGGGGCGCATGGAAACACCATATATTTT.